This entry lists 23 T cell receptor beta chains sequenced from one sample in a study of cytotoxic CD8 clonotypes in ibrutinib-treated CLL. This table comes from immunoSEQ multiplex PCR, and its TCRdb copy is limited to in-frame clones, with some not included. This table holds some 50,000 clones, 50% to 65% found once. The sample in question was PBMCs, obtained after 24 months of ibrutinib treatment. The receptors were sampled from a human donor with chronic lymphocytic leukemia.

V gene TRBV14 combines with J gene TRBJ2-7, with 8 nucleotides matching TRBD2. V gave up 1 base and J gave up 1 base; unmatched junction bases: 6. Germline V gene data show CDR1 as SGHDN and CDR2 as FVKESK. The CDR3 consists of 16 residues. CDR3 nucleotides: TGTGCCAGCAGCCAAGCCAGCGGGGGCGGGTCCTACGAGCAGTACTTC. Protein sequence: CASSQASGGGSYEQYF.

This chain uses TRBV13 with TRBJ2-7; TRBD1 aligns across 8 bases. J gave up 5 bases and V 1 base, and 7 bases lay outside the gene matches. CDR1 and CDR2 from the germline V gene are PRHDT and FYEKMQ (reference sequence). CDR3 length: 15 amino acids. CDR3 sequence (DNA): TGTGCCAGCAGCTTAGCCAGGGGGCAATGGGACGAGCAGTACTTC. Its protein is CASSLARGQWDEQYF.

Comments on this clone: One junction end does not reproduce the germline sequence, and a read error may be involved. The chain links TRBV6-1 to TRBJ2-7; a possible D gene is TRBD2 (6 bases). Germline loops: CDR1 MNHNS, CDR2 SASEGT. The CDR3 runs to 12 residues. The CDR3 DNA sequence: TGTGCCAGCAGTGGGGATGGGCCCGGGGGACACTTC. This gives the protein CASSGDGPGGHF.

The genes are TRBV6-1 and TRBJ2-2, with D perhaps TRBD2 (5 bases). The germline CDR1 and CDR2 sequences are MNHNS and SASEGT. The CDR3 has 14 amino acids. Trimming pared 2 bases from V and 7 bases from J, leaving 11 bases between. The CDR3 region has the DNA TGTGCCAGCAGTGAATACGGGGTTGGCGGGGAGCTGTTTTTT. Translating gives CASSEYGVGGELFF.

This clone was observed once. The chain combines TRBV19 with TRBJ2-2, with D perhaps TRBD2 (5 bases). V shed 3 bases and J shed 1 base, with 12 bases lying between them. CDR1 LNHDA and CDR2 SQIVND come from the germline V gene (reference sequence). This CDR3 is 16 amino acids long. For the CDR3, the DNA is TGTGCCAGTAGTATGGATTCCGGGGTGAACACCGGGGAGCTGTTTTTT. This codes for CASSMDSGVNTGELFF.

The rearrangement joins TRBV14 to TRBJ1-2; 11 nucleotides align to TRBD1. Trimming at V came to 0 bases and at J to 0 bases, leaving 12 bases not matched to a gene. This CDR3 contains 20 residues. Germline CDR1 and CDR2: SGHDN and FVKESK. CDR3: CASSQDWVGQGALSNYGYTF. The CDR3 region has the DNA TGTGCCAGCAGCCAAGACTGGGTTGGACAGGGGGCCCTTTCTAACTATGGCTACACCTTC.

This clone has a handful of counts. This chain connects TRBV5-1 to TRBJ2-7, with a possible D match to TRBD1 (7 bases). CDR1 is SGHRS, CDR2 YFSETQ, per germline. The length of the CDR3 is 12 residues. Deletions cut 4 bases from V and 10 bases from J, with 15 bases between. CDR3 region: CASSGGTANQYF. The DNA of the CDR3 is TGCGCCAGCAGCGGGGGGACAGCTAACCAGTACTTC.

The V and J genes are TRBV9 and TRBJ1-4; weak D call: TRBD1 (6 bases). The length of the CDR3 is 14 residues. Per the germline V gene, CDR1 is SGDLS and CDR2 is YYNGEE. Trimming took off 0 bases at V and 4 bases at J, with 7 bases between the two ends. CDR3: CASSVGQVNEKLFF. The CDR3 DNA is TGTGCCAGCAGCGTAGGACAGGTTAATGAAAAACTGTTTTTT.

This chain connects TRBV11-2 to TRBJ2-7, with 10 bases fitting TRBD1. CDR1 is SGHAT and CDR2 is FQNNGV in the germline V gene. J gave up 1 base and V 5 bases, and 5 bases lay outside the gene matches. This CDR3 is 15 amino acids long. The CDR3 nucleotides read TGTGCCAGCAGCCCGGGACAGGGGTGGTCCTACGAGCAGTACTTC. It encodes CASSPGQGWSYEQYF.

The chain links TRBV11-2 to TRBJ1-2; D gene unclear. Germline CDR1 is SGHAT and CDR2 is FQNNGV. V lost 5 bases and J 5 bases, leaving 21 bases between the germline ends. This CDR3 is 16 amino acids long. The CDR3 loop is CASSNPSRALGYGYTF. CDR3 nucleotide sequence: TGTGCCAGCAGCAACCCCTCGCGGGCGCTCGGGTATGGCTACACCTTC. The whole variable domain, remainder taken from reference TRBV11-2 and TRBJ1-2, is EAGVAQSPRYKIIEKRQSVAFWCNPISGHATLYWYQQILGQGPKLLIQFQNNGVVDDSQLPKDRFSAERLKGVDSTLKIQPAKLEDSAVYLCASSNPSRALGYGYTFGSGTRLTVV.

The table lists this clone with a few counts. The chain employs TRBV15 and TRBJ2-7; D possibly uses TRBD1 or TRBD2 (5 bases each). Looked up from germline, CDR1 is LNHNV and CDR2 is YYDKDF (reference sequence). Trimming stripped 0 bases from V and 2 bases from J, with 11 bases between. This CDR3 is built from 15 residues. The DNA of the CDR3 is TGTGCCACCAGCAGAGATCAGGGCGGGCCCTACGAGCAGTACTTC. Translation: CATSRDQGGPYEQYF. Full variable domain (outside the CDR3, taken from reference TRBV15 and TRBJ2-7): DAMVIQNPRYQVTQFGKPVTLSCSQTLNHNVMYWYQQKSSQAPKLLFHYYDKDFNNEADTPDNFQSRRPNTSFCFLDIRSPGLGDTAMYLCATSRDQGGPYEQYFGPGTRLTVT.

This rearrangement joins TRBV6-5 to TRBJ1-1, with TRBD1 identical over 7 bases. Germline CDR1 and CDR2: MNHEY and SVGAGI. The CDR3 totals 13 residues. The V gene end was trimmed by 2 bases and the J gene end by 11 bases; junction bases not matched to a gene: 8. CDR3 DNA: TGTGCCAGCAGTTACCCCGACAGGGTTAGGGCTTTCTTT. Translating it yields CASSYPDRVRAFF.

V and J are TRBV29-1 and TRBJ2-1; D is perhaps TRBD1 (5 bases). The CDR3 is 14 amino acids. Deletions cut 7 bases from V and 0 bases from J, with 13 bases between. Germline CDR1 is SQVTM and CDR2 is ANQGSEA. The CDR3, as DNA: TGCAGCGCCATGGGGCAGAGCTCCTACAATGAGCAGTTCTTC. Protein sequence: CSAMGQSSYNEQFF.

V and J are TRBV4-1 and TRBJ1-4; tentatively, D is TRBD1 (5 bases). Trimming cost V 4 bases and J 5 bases, with 14 bases left between them. CDR3 size: 15 residues. Germline V CDR1 and CDR2: MGHRA, YSYEKL. This CDR3 reads CASSPRDGPNEKLFF. CDR3 sequence (DNA): TGCGCCAGCAGCCCGAGGGACGGGCCGAATGAAAAACTGTTTTTT.

V and J are TRBV2 and TRBJ2-3; possible D gene TRBD2, 5 bases. Trimming cost V 5 bases and J 0 bases, with 9 bases left between them. Germline V lookup: CDR1 SNHLY, CDR2 FYNNEI. This CDR3 region has 14 residues. The CDR3 is CASSPRTSTDTQYF. The CDR3 coding sequence is TGTGCCAGCAGTCCCAGGACTAGCACAGATACGCAGTATTTT.

The chain joins TRBV6-1 to TRBJ2-5, with D unclear. The germline V gene has CDR1 MNHNS and CDR2 SASEGT. The CDR3 runs to 16 residues. V was shortened by 2 bases and J by 5 bases, with 18 bases between the two germline ends. CDR3 region: CASSEWFLVDGETQYF. The CDR3 DNA reads as TGTGCCAGCAGTGAATGGTTCCTGGTGGATGGGGAGACCCAGTACTTC.

Notes on this clone: One junction end disagrees with the germline gene, perhaps due to a read error. The rearrangement links TRBV7-7 to TRBJ2-7, with 11 bases that match TRBD2. CDR3 length: 19 amino acids. Germline V gives CDR1 SSHAT, CDR2 FNYEAQ (reference sequence). This chain's CDR3 is CASSPFLAGGRGNSYEQYF. CDR3 bases: TGTGCTAGCAGCCCTTTTCTAGCGGGGGGCCGGGGGAACTCCTACGAGCAGTACTTC.

This clone was detected only a few times. This rearrangement joins TRBV4-1 to TRBJ2-1, with 11 positions matching TRBD2. Germline lookup yields CDR1 MGHRA and CDR2 YSYEKL. The V gene end was trimmed by 2 bases and the J gene end by 9 bases; junction bases not matched to a gene: 18. This CDR3 has 19 residues. The CDR3 protein is CASSQLPLAGGPGGGEQFF. DNA for the CDR3: TGCGCCAGCAGCCAACTCCCCCTAGCGGGGGGCCCCGGGGGGGGTGAGCAGTTCTTC.

This clone was counted between two and nine times. V usage is TRBV2 and J usage is TRBJ2-6; D gene unclear. The germline V gene encodes CDR1 SNHLY and CDR2 FYNNEI. Trimming left V 8 bases short and J 1 base short, with 0 bases between. The CDR3 contains 11 residues. The CDR3 sequence is CASSGANVLTF. The CDR3 DNA reads as TGTGCCAGCTCTGGGGCCAACGTCCTGACTTTC.

The chain recombines TRBV27 with TRBJ2-5; the match to TRBD2 covers 8 bases. From germline, CDR1 is MNHEY and CDR2 SMNVEV (reference sequence). The J segment lost 4 bases and the V segment lost 6 bases, leaving 7 bases of the junction unmatched. The CDR3 runs to 14 residues. CDR3 sequence: CASSPGRGVETQYF. DNA for the CDR3: TGTGCCAGCAGCCCCGGGAGGGGGGTAGAGACCCAGTACTTC.

The chain combines TRBV5-1 with TRBJ2-6; 9 nucleotides match TRBD1. The CDR3 is made up of 15 amino acids. V lost 0 bases to trimming and J lost 8 bases; unmatched junction nucleotides: 3. Germline V CDR1 and CDR2: SGHRS, YFSETQ. The CDR3 bases are TGCGCCAGCAGCTTGGAAGGACAGGGGTCCAACGTCCTGACTTTC. Its protein is CASSLEGQGSNVLTF.

The chain combines TRBV10-2 with TRBJ1-1; D is unclear. Germline values: CDR1 WSHSY, CDR2 SAAADI. This CDR3 has 13 residues. V shed 3 bases and J shed 1 base, with 6 bases lying between them. The CDR3 DNA reads TGCGCCAGCAGTGAAGGCGGGAACACTGAAGCTTTCTTT. It codes for CASSEGGNTEAFF.

The sample holds one count of this clone. The chain is built from TRBV19 and TRBJ1-3, with 7 bases lining up with TRBD1. Germline V gene lookup returns CDR1 LNHDA and CDR2 SQIVND (reference sequence). This CDR3 is 14 amino acids long. V was pared by 10 bases and J by 2 bases, with 8 bases of the junction left unmatched. This CDR3 reads CATSGTAAGNTIYF. Here the CDR3 DNA reads TGTGCCACCTCCGGGACAGCTGCTGGAAACACCATATATTTT.